One T cell receptor (beta chain) is described in this entry. This record comes from a study of blood T cell repertoires in COVID-19. Per germline, CDR1 DFQATT and CDR2 SNEGSKA (reference sequence). V was pared by 3 bases and J by 2 bases, with 8 bases of the junction left unmatched. The CDR3 spans 16 residues. Participants had their cohort set by participant-reported clinical history. Profiling relied on immunoSEQ multiplex PCR, and the TCRdb table lists in-frame clones only, not all of them. The sample consists of 290,000 or so clones, 86% of them appearing once. The source is a woman under 30 who had recovered from COVID-19. Material: PBMCs or T cells enriched from blood (not recorded which). V is TRBV20-1 and J is TRBJ2-5, with 11 positions matching TRBD2. The CDR3 here is CSASQASGRLQETQYF. In nucleotides, the CDR3 is TGCAGTGCTAGTCAGGCTAGCGGGAGGTTGCAAGAGACCCAGTACTTC.